Below are 30 T cell receptor beta chains sequenced from a single sample in a study of blood T cell repertoires in COVID-19. The assay was immunoSEQ multiplex PCR, and TCRdb's table has in-frame clones only and misses some. The sample comprises some 180,000 clones, approximately 87% of which are singletons, and about 20% rests with the top ten. The sequencing input was peripheral blood. The source is a man aged 70 or older with active or convalescent COVID-19.

The chain uses TRBV28 and TRBJ2-2; D call uncertain. The germline V and J ends were trimmed by 2 bases and 0 bases, with 7 bases remaining between them. In germline, CDR1 is MDHEN, CDR2 SYDVKM. The CDR3 has 15 amino acids. The CDR3 sequence: CASSLGRANTGELFF. Written as DNA, the CDR3 is TGTGCCAGCAGTTTAGGTCGGGCGAACACCGGGGAGCTGTTTTTT.

V gene TRBV7-2 combines with J gene TRBJ2-1; 8 bases align to TRBD2. The CDR3 spans 15 residues. V trimming: 5 bases; J trimming: 4 bases; junction bases outside the gene matches: 7. From germline, CDR1 is SGHTA and CDR2 FQGNSA. CDR3 in amino acids: CASSPMAGGYNEQFF. CDR3 in DNA: TGTGCCAGCAGCCCTATGGCGGGAGGTTACAATGAGCAGTTCTTC.

V usage is TRBV19 and J usage is TRBJ2-2, with TRBD1 matching 9 bases. The CDR3 length is 14 residues. V shed 8 bases and J 3 bases; nucleotides not matched to a gene: 4. CDR1 and CDR2 from the germline V gene are LNHDA and SQIVND (reference sequence). CDR3 loop: CASERDRDTGELFF. The CDR3 DNA reads TGTGCCAGTGAAAGGGACAGGGACACCGGGGAGCTGTTTTTT.

This chain joins TRBV7-2 and TRBJ1-2, with TRBD1 matching over 9 bases. The V segment lost 1 base and the J segment 4 bases; nucleotides outside the gene matches: 4. CDR1 SGHTA and CDR2 FQGNSA come from the germline V gene. CDR3 length: 15 residues. CDR3 sequence: CASSLGGGQGYGYTF. The CDR3 region has the DNA TGTGCCAGCAGCTTAGGTGGGGGACAGGGCTATGGCTACACCTTC.

CDR3 in DNA: TGTGCCACCAGTGACGCCGGGGAGCTGTTTTTT. As protein: CATSDAGELFF. The gene calls are TRBV24-1 and TRBJ2-2; D gene unclear. The CDR3 contains 11 residues. Germline CDR1 is KGHDR and CDR2 is SFDVKD. The V and J ends lost 4 bases and 6 bases respectively, with 2 bases between them.

This clone was seen only once. The rearrangement links TRBV7-2 to TRBJ1-1; tentatively, D is TRBD1 (5 bases). V gave up 7 bases and J gave up 0 bases, with 12 bases separating them. The CDR3 runs 14 residues. Germline V gene sequence: CDR1 SGHTA, CDR2 FQGNSA. The CDR3 DNA sequence: TGTGCCAGCAACCCTATGACAGTGAACACTGAAGCTTTCTTT. Translation: CASNPMTVNTEAFF.

V and J are TRBV2 and TRBJ1-5; maybe TRBD1 (6 bases). The V gene lost 0 bases and the J gene lost 7 bases, with 13 bases spanning the gap. The CDR3 totals 15 residues. Germline CDR1 is SNHLY and CDR2 is FYNNEI. The CDR3 sequence: CASSEAQGTGQPQHF. The CDR3, as DNA: TGTGCCAGCAGTGAAGCACAGGGAACGGGCCAGCCCCAGCATTTT.

The chain combines TRBV2 with TRBJ1-2, with unresolved D. Germline V gene lookup returns CDR1 SNHLY and CDR2 FYNNEI. The length of the CDR3 is 12 residues. V lost 3 bases and J lost 4, with 6 bases in between. The chain's CDR3 is CASSDSGYGYTF. CDR3 bases: TGTGCCAGCAGTGATTCGGGCTATGGCTACACCTTC.

The chain carries TRBV5-1 and TRBJ1-1; D is undetermined. The germline V and J ends were trimmed by 1 base and 0 bases, with 13 bases remaining between them. The CDR3 is 16 amino acids. Germline CDR1 reads SGHRS; CDR2 reads YFSETQ. CDR3 sequence reads: CASSLLVSGMNTEAFF. The CDR3 DNA sequence: TGCGCCAGCAGCTTGTTAGTTTCGGGTATGAACACTGAAGCTTTCTTT.

The chain is built from TRBV18 and TRBJ1-1; no clear D gene. The CDR3 contains 15 residues. Trimming left V 3 bases short and J 0 bases short, with 11 bases between. In germline, CDR1 is KGHSH, CDR2 LQKENI. The CDR3 region is CASSPGTEMNTEAFF. The CDR3 nucleotides are TGTGCCAGCTCACCGGGCACAGAGATGAACACTGAAGCTTTCTTT.

This clone occurred a few times. This chain uses TRBV29-1 with TRBJ1-2; a possible D gene is TRBD1 (6 bases). V lost 7 bases, J lost 14 bases, and 20 bases lay in between. Germline-derived CDR1 and CDR2 are SQVTM and ANQGSEA. The CDR3 runs to 11 residues. The CDR3 bases are TGCAGCGCCTCGGACAGCGCTTACGGGACCTTC. Translated, it gives CSASDSAYGTF.

This chain links TRBV6-5 with TRBJ2-7; 7 nucleotides agree with TRBD2. Germline V lookup: CDR1 MNHEY, CDR2 SVGAGI. V was pared by 4 bases and J by 3 bases, with 6 bases of the junction left unmatched. The CDR3 is 14 amino acids. CDR3 nucleotide sequence: TGTGCCAGCAGTTGGGGGGGACTAAGCTACGAGCAGTACTTC. Its translation: CASSWGGLSYEQYF.

The V and J genes are TRBV4-3 and TRBJ1-1, with D tentatively TRBD1 (6 bases). Germline V gene lookup returns CDR1 LGHNA and CDR2 YSLEER. This CDR3 spans 16 amino acids. Trimming took off 1 base at V and 0 bases at J, with 12 bases between the two ends. The CDR3 DNA is TGCGCCAGCAGCCAAGTCCCGGACAGTTTGAACACTGAAGCTTTCTTT. As protein: CASSQVPDSLNTEAFF.

This clone was detected only a few times. This chain joins TRBV5-4 and TRBJ1-2, with D possibly TRBD1 on 5 matching bases. Trimming cost V 3 bases and J 4 bases, with 10 bases left between them. The CDR3 is made up of 13 amino acids. In germline, CDR1 is SGHNT, CDR2 YYREEE (reference sequence). The CDR3 loop is CASSSKTVYGYTF. For the CDR3, the DNA is TGTGCCAGCAGCTCGAAGACAGTCTATGGCTACACCTTC.

The rearrangement uses TRBV28 and TRBJ1-6; 8 bases fit TRBD1. The CDR3 has 18 residues. The J segment lost 7 bases and the V segment lost 0 bases, leaving 11 bases of the junction unmatched. Germline V gives CDR1 MDHEN, CDR2 SYDVKM. CDR3 in DNA: TGTGCCAGCAGTTTATGGGGTGCTGGGGACAGGCGGAATTCACCCCTCCACTTT. This gives the protein CASSLWGAGDRRNSPLHF. The full variable domain, completed using reference TRBV28 and TRBJ1-6, is DVKVTQSSRYLVKRTGEKVFLECVQDMDHENMFWYRQDPGLGLRLIYFSYDVKMKEKGDIPEGYSVSREKKERFSLILESASTNQTSMYLCASSLWGAGDRRNSPLHFGNGTRLTVT.

The chain couples TRBV18 to TRBJ1-3, with TRBD1 identical over 7 bases. Looked up from germline, CDR1 is KGHSH and CDR2 is LQKENI. With 3 bases clipped from V and 4 bases from J, the junction kept 12 bases outside the gene matches. The CDR3 sequence is 17 residues long. The CDR3 region has the DNA TGTGCCAGCTCACCCGACATCTTAACAGGGGCAGGAAACACCATATATTTT. It specifies CASSPDILTGAGNTIYF.

The rearrangement links TRBV29-1 to TRBJ2-3; D not resolved. This CDR3 spans 16 amino acids. Germline V gene lookup returns CDR1 SQVTM and CDR2 ANQGSEA. With 4 bases removed from V and 2 bases from J, the gap between germline ends came to 19 bases. CDR3 sequence (DNA): TGCAGCGTTGTCCAAGGCAAGCGCCTGAACACAGATACGCAGTATTTT. This sequence encodes CSVVQGKRLNTDTQYF.

This clone has just a few counts. Distinct nucleotide sequences in the sample also encode this CDR3. The chain couples TRBV7-2 to TRBJ2-7; perhaps TRBD2 as D (5 bases). This CDR3 is built from 13 residues. V dropped 3 bases and J dropped 4 bases, with 10 bases sitting between them. Germline V CDR1 and CDR2: SGHTA, FQGNSA. CDR3 sequence: CASSFRGGYEQYF. The CDR3 nucleotides are TGTGCCAGCAGCTTCCGAGGAGGATACGAGCAGTACTTC.

The chain employs TRBV29-1 and TRBJ2-2; a possible D gene is TRBD1 (6 bases). CDR3 length: 14 residues. Trimming shortened V by 1 base and J by 1 base, and 7 bases separated the two germline ends. Per germline, CDR1 SQVTM and CDR2 ANQGSEA. The CDR3 DNA follows: TGCAGCGTTGAAGGGACAGAGAACACCGGGGAGCTGTTTTTT. Protein product: CSVEGTENTGELFF.

The genes are TRBV7-3 and TRBJ2-1; TRBD1 agrees at 9 bases. V lost 2 bases to trimming and J lost 7 bases; unmatched junction nucleotides: 6. The V gene's germline CDR1 is SGHTA and CDR2 FQGTGA. This CDR3 contains 15 residues. In DNA form, the CDR3 reads TGTGCCAGCAGCTTAGGGACAGGGAGATTGAATGAGCAGTTCTTC. It encodes CASSLGTGRLNEQFF.

The V gene is TRBV2, the J gene TRBJ2-7; 7 positions agree with TRBD2. This CDR3 contains 15 residues. Germline-derived CDR1 and CDR2 are SNHLY and FYNNEI. The ends lost 8 bases at V and 0 bases at J; junction bases unmatched: 10. CDR3 loop: CASGSRAGYSYEQYF. The CDR3 DNA reads as TGTGCCAGCGGGAGCCGAGCGGGATACTCCTACGAGCAGTACTTC.

The chain couples TRBV30 to TRBJ2-3; 8 bases fit TRBD2. CDR1 is GTSNPN and CDR2 is SVGIG in the germline V gene (reference sequence). This CDR3 is built from 14 residues. The junction had 3 bases not matched to a gene; V was cut back by 2 bases and J by 2 bases. CDR3 DNA sequence: TGTGCCTGGAGTTTAGCGGGGAACACAGATACGCAGTATTTT. Residues: CAWSLAGNTDTQYF.

CDR3 nucleotide sequence: TGTGCCAGTAGTATGGAGGATAGCAATCAGCCCCAGCATTTT. Its protein product is CASSMEDSNQPQHF. The chain joins TRBV19 to TRBJ1-5; the D is unclear. The CDR3 spans 14 residues. Germline V gives CDR1 LNHDA, CDR2 SQIVND (reference sequence). The V end lost 3 bases, the J end lost 0 bases, and 6 bases lay between the germline ends.

This clone was counted only a few times. The chain carries TRBV5-4 and TRBJ2-2, with TRBD1 matching 11 bases. V lost 4 bases, J lost 4 bases, and 6 bases stayed unmatched. Per germline, CDR1 SGHNT and CDR2 YYREEE (reference sequence). The CDR3 runs to 16 residues. This CDR3 is CASSPGTGGRTGELFF. The CDR3 DNA is TGTGCCAGCAGCCCCGGGACAGGGGGACGCACCGGGGAGCTGTTTTTT.

The chain recombines TRBV15 with TRBJ1-4; possibly TRBD1 for D (5 bases). Trimming pared 3 bases from V and 6 bases from J, leaving 14 bases between. CDR1 LNHNV and CDR2 YYDKDF come from the germline V gene (reference sequence). The CDR3 sequence is 15 residues long. CDR3 sequence: CATSRKTAGYEKLFF. For the CDR3, the DNA is TGTGCCACCAGCAGGAAGACAGCGGGTTATGAAAAACTGTTTTTT. Combining the CDR3 with reference TRBV15 and TRBJ1-4 gives the whole variable domain DAMVIQNPRYQVTQFGKPVTLSCSQTLNHNVMYWYQQKSSQAPKLLFHYYDKDFNNEADTPDNFQSRRPNTSFCFLDIRSPGLGDTAMYLCATSRKTAGYEKLFFGSGTQLSVL.

This chain connects TRBV18 to TRBJ1-2; 7 nucleotides align to TRBD1. The CDR3 loop spans 17 amino acids. Germline CDR1 KGHSH, CDR2 LQKENI. The trim removed 3 bases at V and 2 bases at J, leaving 12 bases unmatched. The CDR3, as DNA: TGTGCCAGCTCACCGCAACAGGGGCCCTCCCTCAACTATGGCTACACCTTC. This gives the protein CASSPQQGPSLNYGYTF.

As DNA, the CDR3 is TGCAGCGTTGGAGAGTTCGGGGAAAAACTGTTTTTT. Its protein product is CSVGEFGEKLFF. The J gene is TRBJ1-4, the V gene TRBV29-1; D gene unclear. The V end was cut by 4 bases, the J end by 8 bases, with 11 bases between. This CDR3 is built from 12 residues. Germline CDR1 and CDR2: SQVTM and ANQGSEA. Full variable domain (outside the CDR3, taken from reference TRBV29-1 and TRBJ1-4): SAVISQKPSRDICQRGTSLTIQCQVDSQVTMMFWYRQQPGQSLTLIATANQGSEATYESGFVIDKFPISRPNLTFSTLTVSNMSPEDSSIYLCSVGEFGEKLFFGSGTQLSVL.

The V call is TRBV6-5, the J call TRBJ1-2; TRBD1 aligns across 12 bases. After removal of 6 bases from V and 2 bases from J, the junction contained 4 bases not matched to a gene. Germline-derived CDR1 and CDR2 are MNHEY and SVGAGI. The CDR3 runs 15 residues. The CDR3 is CASRPGQGANYGYTF. DNA of the CDR3: TGTGCCAGCAGGCCGGGACAGGGGGCGAACTATGGCTACACCTTC.

The rearrangement joins TRBV19 to TRBJ1-2, with a possible D match to TRBD1 (5 bases). Trimming removed 3 bases from V and 4 bases from J, with 15 bases in between. There are 15 residues in the CDR3. Germline V gene lookup returns CDR1 LNHDA and CDR2 SQIVND (reference sequence). This chain's CDR3 is CASSIEVVGVYGYTF. The DNA for the CDR3 is TGTGCCAGTAGTATCGAAGTGGTAGGGGTCTATGGCTACACCTTC.

This clone was detected once. The chain joins TRBV11-3 to TRBJ2-2, with 16 bases aligning to TRBD2. Germline-derived CDR1 and CDR2 are SGHNT and YENEEA. This CDR3 contains 16 residues. J gave up 7 bases and V 4 bases, and 3 bases lay outside the gene matches. CDR3 nucleotides: TGTGCCAGCAGCTCGGGACTAGCGGGAGGGGACGGGGAGCTGTTTTTT. Its translation is CASSSGLAGGDGELFF.